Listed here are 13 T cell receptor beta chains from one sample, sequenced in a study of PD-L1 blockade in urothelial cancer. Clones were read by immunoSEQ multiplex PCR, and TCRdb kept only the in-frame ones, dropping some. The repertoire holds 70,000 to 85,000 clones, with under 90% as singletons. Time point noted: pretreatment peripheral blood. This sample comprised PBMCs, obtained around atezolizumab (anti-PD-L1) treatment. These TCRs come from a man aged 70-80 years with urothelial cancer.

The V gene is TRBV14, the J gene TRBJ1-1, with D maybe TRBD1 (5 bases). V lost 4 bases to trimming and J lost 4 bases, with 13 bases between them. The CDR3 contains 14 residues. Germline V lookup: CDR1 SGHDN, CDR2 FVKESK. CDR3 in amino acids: CASSLLNGGTEAFF. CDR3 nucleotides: TGTGCCAGCAGCCTCTTGAACGGGGGCACTGAAGCTTTCTTT.

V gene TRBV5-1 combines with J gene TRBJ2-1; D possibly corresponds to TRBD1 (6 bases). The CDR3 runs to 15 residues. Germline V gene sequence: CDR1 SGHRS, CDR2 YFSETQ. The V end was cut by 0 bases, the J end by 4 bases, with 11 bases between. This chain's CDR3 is CASSLVGTTYNEQFF. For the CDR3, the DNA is TGCGCCAGCAGCTTGGTCGGGACAACTTACAATGAGCAGTTCTTC.

The CDR3 protein is CASSALQGEGYTF. CDR3 bases: TGTGCCAGCAGCGCCTTACAGGGGGAAGGCTACACCTTC. V gene TRBV27 combines with J gene TRBJ1-2, with 8 nucleotides matching TRBD1. The CDR3 length is 13 residues. Germline V CDR1 and CDR2: MNHEY, SMNVEV (reference sequence). Trimming took 6 bases from V and 8 from J; bases not matched to a gene: 8.

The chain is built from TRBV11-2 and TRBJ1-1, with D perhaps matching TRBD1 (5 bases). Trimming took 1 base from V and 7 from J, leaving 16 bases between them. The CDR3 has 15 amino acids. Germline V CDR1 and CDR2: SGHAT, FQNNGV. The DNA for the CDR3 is TGTGCCAGCAGCTTAGCAGGGATTCGGGTACTTGAAGCTTTCTTT. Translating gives CASSLAGIRVLEAFF. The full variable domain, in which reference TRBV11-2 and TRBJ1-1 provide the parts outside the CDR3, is EAGVAQSPRYKIIEKRQSVAFWCNPISGHATLYWYQQILGQGPKLLIQFQNNGVVDDSQLPKDRFSAERLKGVDSTLKIQPAKLEDSAVYLCASSLAGIRVLEAFFGQGTRLTVV.

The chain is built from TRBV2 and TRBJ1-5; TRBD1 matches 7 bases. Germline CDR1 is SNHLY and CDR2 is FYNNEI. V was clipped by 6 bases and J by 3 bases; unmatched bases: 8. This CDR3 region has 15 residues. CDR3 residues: CASRDGQVDNQPQHF. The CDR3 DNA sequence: TGTGCCAGCAGGGACGGACAGGTAGACAATCAGCCCCAGCATTTT. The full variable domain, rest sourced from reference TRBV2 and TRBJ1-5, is EPEVTQTPSHQVTQMGQEVILRCVPISNHLYFYWYRQILGQKVEFLVSFYNNEISEKSEIFDDQFSVERPDGSNFTLKIRSTKLEDSAMYFCASRDGQVDNQPQHFGDGTRLSIL.

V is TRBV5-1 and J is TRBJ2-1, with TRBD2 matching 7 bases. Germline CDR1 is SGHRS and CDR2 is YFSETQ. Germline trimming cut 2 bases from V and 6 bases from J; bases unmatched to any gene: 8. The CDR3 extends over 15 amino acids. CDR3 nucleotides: TGCGCCAGCAGCTTATTGGCTAGCGGAGCCAATGAGCAGTTCTTC. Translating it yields CASSLLASGANEQFF.

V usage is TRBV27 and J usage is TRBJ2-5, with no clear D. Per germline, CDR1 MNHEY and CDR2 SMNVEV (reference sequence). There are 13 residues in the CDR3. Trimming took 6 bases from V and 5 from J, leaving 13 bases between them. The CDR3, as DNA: TGTGCCAGCAGACTCCTCCCGCGGGAGACCCAGTACTTC. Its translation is CASRLLPRETQYF.

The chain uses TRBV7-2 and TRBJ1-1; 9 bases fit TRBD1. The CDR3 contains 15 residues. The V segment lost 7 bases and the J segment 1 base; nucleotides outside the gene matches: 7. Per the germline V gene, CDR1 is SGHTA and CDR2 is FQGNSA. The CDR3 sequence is CASTDRGQGNTEAFF. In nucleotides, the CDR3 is TGTGCCAGCACCGATAGGGGACAGGGGAACACTGAAGCTTTCTTT.

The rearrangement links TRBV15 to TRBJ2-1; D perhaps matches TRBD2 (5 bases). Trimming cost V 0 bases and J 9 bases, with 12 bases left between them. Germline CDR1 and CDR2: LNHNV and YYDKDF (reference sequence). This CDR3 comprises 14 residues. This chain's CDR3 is CATSRERAKGEQFF. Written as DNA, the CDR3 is TGTGCCACCAGCAGAGAGAGGGCCAAGGGTGAGCAGTTCTTC.

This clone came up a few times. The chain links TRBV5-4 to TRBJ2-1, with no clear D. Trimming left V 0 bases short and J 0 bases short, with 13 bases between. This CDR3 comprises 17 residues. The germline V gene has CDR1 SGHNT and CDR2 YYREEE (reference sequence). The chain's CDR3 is CASSLAGGGRSYNEQFF. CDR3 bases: TGTGCCAGCAGCTTGGCCGGTGGCGGTCGCTCCTACAATGAGCAGTTCTTC.

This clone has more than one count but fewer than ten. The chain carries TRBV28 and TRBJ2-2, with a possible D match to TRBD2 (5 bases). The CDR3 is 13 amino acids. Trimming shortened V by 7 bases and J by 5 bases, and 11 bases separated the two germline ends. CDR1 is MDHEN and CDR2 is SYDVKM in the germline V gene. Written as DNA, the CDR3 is TGTGCCAGCAACCCTAGCCGGACCGGGGAGCTGTTTTTT. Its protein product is CASNPSRTGELFF.

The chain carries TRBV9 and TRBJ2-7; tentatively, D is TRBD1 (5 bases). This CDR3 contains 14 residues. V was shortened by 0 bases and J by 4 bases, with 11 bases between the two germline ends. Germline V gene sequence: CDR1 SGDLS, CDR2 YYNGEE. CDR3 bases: TGTGCCAGCAGCGTAGGACAGAGCCCGTACGAGCAGTACTTC. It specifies CASSVGQSPYEQYF.

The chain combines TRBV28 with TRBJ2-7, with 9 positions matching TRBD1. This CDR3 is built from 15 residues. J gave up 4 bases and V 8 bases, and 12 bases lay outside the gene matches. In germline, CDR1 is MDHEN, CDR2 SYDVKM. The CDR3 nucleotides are TGTGCCAGCTCATTTATACAGGGGGCGGGGTACGAGCAGTACTTC. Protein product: CASSFIQGAGYEQYF.